The clone carrying this T cell receptor (beta chain) was seen once. Antigen specificity is unknown. This record comes from a study of cytomegalovirus exposure and HLA in healthy donors. Study-level points and caveats: Upon later analysis, TCR association rates were observed to vary by HLA locus, being highest for DRB1 and lowest for HLA-C. According to the study, roughly 180 TCR beta chains were cytomegalovirus-associated.

PCR primers comprised 60 Vbeta and 13 Jbeta primers. Sequencing used immunoSEQ multiplex PCR; TCRdb keeps in-frame clones, though not all of them. The sample records 150,000 or so clones, 82% being singletons. The sequence was collected from a male donor in good health and CMV-seronegative. Source material: PBMCs.

As DNA, the CDR3 is TGTGCCAGCAGTTACAACCAGGGGCTTGGCTACACCTTC. This gives the protein CASSYNQGLGYTF. The chain employs TRBV6-6 and TRBJ1-2, with a weak D call TRBD1 (6 bases). V lost 2 bases to trimming and J lost 7 bases, with 11 bases between them. The CDR3 sequence is 13 residues long. CDR1 and CDR2 (germline): MNHNY, SVGAGI (reference sequence).